One sample yielded the 30 T cell receptor beta chains listed below, sequenced in a study of blood T cell repertoires in COVID-19. The method was immunoSEQ multiplex PCR; TCRdb's version includes in-frame clones alone and lacks a portion of them. The sample has a few hundred thousand clones, about nine tenths seen once; the top ten hold over 4%. Specimen: peripheral blood. These TCRs come from a man aged 55 to 70 who had recovered from COVID-19.

This chain links TRBV7-8 with TRBJ2-3, with D tentatively TRBD2 (5 bases). CDR3 size: 16 residues. Between the trimmed V and J ends, which lost 5 bases and 2 bases, there was a span of 17 bases. Germline V CDR1 and CDR2: SGHVS, FQNEAQ. Here the CDR3 DNA reads TGTGCCAGCAGCGCCCCGGGATCCAAACTCACAGATACGCAGTATTTT. Protein product: CASSAPGSKLTDTQYF.

Here the CDR3 reads CASSQDRVSYEQYF. Here the CDR3 DNA reads TGCGCCAGCAGCCAGGACAGGGTTTCCTACGAGCAGTACTTC. The V gene is TRBV5-1, the J gene TRBJ2-7; the match to TRBD1 covers 8 bases. J gave up 1 base and V 4 bases, and 4 bases lay outside the gene matches. CDR1 and CDR2 from the germline V gene are SGHRS and YFSETQ. This CDR3 comprises 14 residues.

The genes are TRBV7-2 and TRBJ2-7; tentative D call: TRBD1 (5 bases). V was cut by 4 bases and J by 2 bases, with 21 bases left in between. Germline V gives CDR1 SGHTA, CDR2 FQGNSA. The CDR3 runs 17 residues. The DNA for the CDR3 is TGTGCCAGCAGCTCATACTCAGCCTCAGGGAAGACCTACGAGCAGTACTTC. Its translation: CASSSYSASGKTYEQYF.

The chain uses TRBV5-1 and TRBJ2-1, with 8 bases identical to TRBD1. The CDR3 extends over 14 amino acids. V was pared by 4 bases and J by 9 bases, with 9 bases of the junction left unmatched. CDR1 and CDR2 (germline): SGHRS, YFSETQ. DNA of the CDR3: TGCGCCAGCAGCCAAACAGGGGGAGTCGGTGAGCAGTTCTTC. This codes for CASSQTGGVGEQFF. The full variable domain, rest sourced from reference TRBV5-1 and TRBJ2-1, is KAGVTQTPRYLIKTRGQQVTLSCSPISGHRSVSWYQQTPGQGLQFLFEYFSETQRNKGNFPGRFSGRQFSNSRSEMNVSTLELGDSALYLCASSQTGGVGEQFFGPGTRLTVL.

This chain joins TRBV30 and TRBJ2-7; D unclear. CDR1 GTSNPN and CDR2 SVGIG come from the germline V gene (reference sequence). CDR3 length: 11 amino acids. V lost 2 bases, J lost 7 bases, and 9 bases lay in between. In DNA form, the CDR3 reads TGTGCCTGGAGTTCAGCGCAAGAGCAGTACTTC. The encoded protein is CAWSSAQEQYF.

The J gene is TRBJ1-5, the V gene TRBV9; possible D gene TRBD1, 6 bases. CDR1 and CDR2 from the germline V gene are SGDLS and YYNGEE. Trimming stripped 3 bases from V and 5 bases from J, with 6 bases between. The CDR3 is made up of 12 amino acids. The CDR3 bases are TGTGCCAGCAGCGAGGGGGATCAGCCCCAGCATTTT. This gives the protein CASSEGDQPQHF.

The J gene is TRBJ2-7, the V gene TRBV27; D unresolved. V lost 4 bases and J 1 base, leaving 5 bases between the germline ends. This CDR3 region has 12 residues. Germline loops: CDR1 MNHEY, CDR2 SMNVEV (reference sequence). CDR3 amino acids: CASSSPSYEQYF. The CDR3 coding sequence is TGTGCCAGCAGTTCCCCTTCCTACGAGCAGTACTTC.

The chain joins TRBV5-1 to TRBJ2-7, with 7 bases that match TRBD1. Germline V gene lookup returns CDR1 SGHRS and CDR2 YFSETQ. The CDR3 is made up of 14 amino acids. The V segment lost 3 bases and the J segment 4 bases; nucleotides outside the gene matches: 7. CDR3 in DNA: TGCGCCAGCAGCTCGACCCCAGGGGGATACGAGCAGTACTTC. The encoded protein is CASSSTPGGYEQYF.

The CDR3 region has the DNA TGTGCCAGCAGCTTGGAAGCGGGGGGGCGTACCGGGGAGCTGTTTTTT. Translation gives CASSLEAGGRTGELFF. The chain recombines TRBV5-4 with TRBJ2-2; 10 bases fit TRBD2. Per germline, CDR1 SGHNT and CDR2 YYREEE (reference sequence). V was pared by 0 bases and J by 5 bases, with 4 bases of the junction left unmatched. This CDR3 region has 16 residues.

Ten or more counts support this clone. The rearrangement uses TRBV19 and TRBJ2-2; D perhaps matches TRBD1 (6 bases). V was shortened by 0 bases and J by 4 bases, with 9 bases between the two germline ends. Per the germline V gene, CDR1 is LNHDA and CDR2 is SQIVND (reference sequence). The CDR3 runs 15 residues. CDR3 sequence (DNA): TGTGCCAGTAGTATAGAAACAGGGAGCACCGGGGAGCTGTTTTTT. Its protein is CASSIETGSTGELFF.

V is TRBV27 and J is TRBJ2-1; 12 nucleotides line up with TRBD2. Trimming cost V 3 bases and J 0 bases; bases outside gene matches: 6. CDR3 length equals 18 residues. The germline CDR1 and CDR2 sequences are MNHEY and SMNVEV (reference sequence). As DNA, the CDR3 is TGTGCCAGCAGTTTCTCCGGACTAGCGGGGAGCTCCTACAATGAGCAGTTCTTC. Its translation: CASSFSGLAGSSYNEQFF.

This chain uses TRBV18 with TRBJ2-3; TRBD2 matches at 9 bases. Germline V gives CDR1 KGHSH, CDR2 LQKENI. Losses at the gene ends were 6 bases for V and 4 bases for J; bases not matched to a gene: 8. The CDR3 runs to 15 residues. Here the CDR3 reads CASSPWTSVADTQYF. The CDR3 nucleotides are TGTGCCAGCTCCCCTTGGACTAGCGTCGCAGATACGCAGTATTTT.

This chain uses TRBV28 with TRBJ2-5, with D maybe TRBD1 (5 bases). The germline V gene encodes CDR1 MDHEN and CDR2 SYDVKM. Trimming took off 3 bases at V and 5 bases at J, with 10 bases between the two ends. The CDR3 loop spans 13 amino acids. The CDR3 coding sequence is TGTGCCAGCAGTTTGGCAGGGTCGGAGACCCAGTACTTC. Translating gives CASSLAGSETQYF.

This clone appeared once. The chain combines TRBV10-3 with TRBJ1-2; 9 bases are a match to TRBD1. The CDR3 sequence is 13 residues long. Germline-derived CDR1 and CDR2 are ENHRY and SYGVKD. The V gene end was trimmed by 8 bases and the J gene end by 3 bases; junction bases not matched to a gene: 4. The CDR3 sequence is CAIGTGTDYGYTF. CDR3 in DNA: TGTGCCATCGGGACAGGGACCGACTATGGCTACACCTTC.

The rearrangement links TRBV19 to TRBJ1-5, with D hard to call. There are 16 residues in the CDR3. CDR1 and CDR2 from the germline V gene are LNHDA and SQIVND (reference sequence). V was trimmed by 0 bases and J by 0 bases, leaving 9 bases between them. CDR3 nucleotide sequence: TGTGCCAGTAGTATAGAGGACGGGGTTAGCAATCAGCCCCAGCATTTT. It specifies CASSIEDGVSNQPQHF.

The chain links TRBV7-2 to TRBJ2-3, with 12 positions matching TRBD2. Germline CDR1 and CDR2: SGHTA and FQGNSA. The CDR3 runs to 15 residues. Unmatched junction bases numbered 2, after V lost 5 bases and J lost 2 bases. The DNA for the CDR3 is TGTGCCAGCAGCACTAGCGGGGGGAACACAGATACGCAGTATTTT. It is translated as CASSTSGGNTDTQYF.

The rearrangement joins TRBV4-1 to TRBJ1-5, with a possible D match to TRBD1 (5 bases). CDR3 size: 16 residues. Trimming took 5 bases from V and 7 from J, leaving 21 bases between them. The germline gives CDR1 MGHRA, CDR2 YSYEKL. The CDR3 nucleotides read TGCGCCAGCAGCTCAGAAGTTGGCAGGGCGAGACAGCCCCAGCATTTT. Translated: CASSSEVGRARQPQHF.

The V and J genes are TRBV12-5 and TRBJ1-5, with D maybe TRBD1 (6 bases). The CDR3 sequence is 20 residues long. V lost 0 bases, J lost 3 bases, and 24 bases lay in between. Germline V gene data show CDR1 as LGHNT and CDR2 as FRNRAP. The CDR3 nucleotides read TGTGCTAGTGGTTTGGTACGGAACAAGGAACCCACAGGGCCCAATCAGCCCCAGCATTTT. Its translation is CASGLVRNKEPTGPNQPQHF.

The chain has TRBV14 and TRBJ1-1; possible D gene TRBD1, 5 bases. The CDR3 is 14 amino acids. V lost 0 bases, J lost 5 bases, and 10 bases lay in between. Germline V gene lookup returns CDR1 SGHDN and CDR2 FVKESK. The CDR3, as DNA: TGTGCCAGCAGCCAAGAGTTACGGGGGACTGAAGCTTTCTTT. Translated, it gives CASSQELRGTEAFF.

The CDR3 region has the DNA TGTGCCAGCAGCAAAGGTGTGAGGGTAGGTTGTTCACCCCTCCACTTT. Translating it yields CASSKGVRVGCSPLHF. The rearrangement links TRBV21-1 to TRBJ1-6. TRBV21-1 counts as a pseudogene. CDR3 size: 16 residues.

The chain couples TRBV6-1 to TRBJ2-2; maybe TRBD1 (5 bases). Germline V gene data show CDR1 as MNHNS and CDR2 as SASEGT. The V end was cut by 3 bases, the J end by 6 bases, with 14 bases between. CDR3 size: 15 residues. CDR3 protein: CASSDRAGKPGELFF. The CDR3 region has the DNA TGTGCCAGCAGTGATCGGGCAGGGAAGCCCGGGGAGCTGTTTTTT.

The chain couples TRBV25-1 to TRBJ2-7; maybe TRBD1 (5 bases). Germline V CDR1 and CDR2: MGHDK, SYGVNS. Trimming cost V 6 bases and J 5 bases, with 11 bases left between them. The CDR3 loop spans 12 amino acids. CDR3 in DNA: TGTGCCAGCAGGGACAAATCGAACGAGCAGTACTTC. Translating it yields CASRDKSNEQYF.

The rearrangement links TRBV10-3 to TRBJ2-7, with D perhaps TRBD1 (5 bases). The V gene's germline CDR1 is ENHRY and CDR2 SYGVKD. Trimming cost V 4 bases and J 0 bases, with 10 bases left between them. There are 14 residues in the CDR3. The CDR3 DNA follows: TGTGCCATCAGTGGACAGATCAACTCCTACGAGCAGTACTTC. It encodes CAISGQINSYEQYF.

The chain uses TRBV6-5 and TRBJ1-3, with 9 bases aligning to TRBD1. Germline V CDR1 and CDR2: MNHEY, SVGAGI. V lost 6 bases, J lost 0 bases, and 3 bases stayed unmatched. The CDR3 is made up of 15 amino acids. CDR3 coding DNA: TGTGCCAGCAGAACAGGGGGCCACTCTGGAAACACCATATATTTT. This codes for CASRTGGHSGNTIYF.

A few counts support this clone. The chain links TRBV25-1 to TRBJ1-1; 8 bases align to TRBD1. This CDR3 contains 15 residues. Trimming removed 2 bases from V and 5 bases from J; junction bases left unmatched: 7. CDR1 and CDR2 from the germline V gene are MGHDK and SYGVNS. CDR3 coding DNA: TGTGCCAGCAGTGAAAGAGGCAGGGGGCATACTGAAGCTTTCTTT. It is translated as CASSERGRGHTEAFF.

This clone was counted between two and nine times. The chain joins TRBV10-3 to TRBJ2-7, with TRBD2 as a possible D gene (6 bases). CDR1 is ENHRY, CDR2 SYGVKD, per germline. The V end was cut by 3 bases, the J end by 9 bases, with 15 bases between. The CDR3 totals 13 residues. Written as DNA, the CDR3 is TGTGCCATCAGTGATTTAGGGGACTTCGGGCAGTACTTC. Amino acids: CAISDLGDFGQYF.

The V gene is TRBV19, the J gene TRBJ1-2; D perhaps matches TRBD1 (5 bases). The CDR3 has 14 residues. CDR1 and CDR2 from the germline V gene are LNHDA and SQIVND (reference sequence). Between the trimmed V and J ends, which lost 7 bases and 2 bases, there was a span of 14 bases. The CDR3: CASMGGPRNYGYTF. Written as DNA, the CDR3 is TGTGCCAGTATGGGGGGACCTAGAAACTATGGCTACACCTTC.

Only a few counts were recorded for this clone. This chain links TRBV6-5 with TRBJ1-1; 7 bases match TRBD1. Germline V gene data show CDR1 as MNHEY and CDR2 as SVGAGI. The trim removed 6 bases at V and 11 bases at J, leaving 15 bases unmatched. This CDR3 is 14 amino acids long. CDR3 bases: TGTGCCAGCAGCCACGGGACAGCCATCAGTGTGGCTTTCTTT. The encoded protein is CASSHGTAISVAFF.

This chain uses TRBV11-3 with TRBJ2-7, with 7 bases aligning to TRBD2. In germline, CDR1 is SGHNT, CDR2 YENEEA. Trimming took 3 bases from V and 3 from J; bases not matched to a gene: 2. The length of the CDR3 is 13 residues. The CDR3 coding sequence is TGTGCCAGCAGCTTGGCTAGCGGCTACGAGCAGTACTTC. Translated: CASSLASGYEQYF.

The gene calls are TRBV7-2 and TRBJ1-3, with 10 nucleotides matching TRBD1. J gave up 2 bases and V 2 bases, and 3 bases lay outside the gene matches. The germline CDR1 and CDR2 sequences are SGHTA and FQGNSA. This CDR3 is built from 16 residues. CDR3 nucleotides: TGTGCCAGCAGCTTACGACAGGGGGCAGCTGGAAACACCATATATTTT. It yields the protein CASSLRQGAAGNTIYF.